Below, 17 T cell receptor beta chains from the same sample are listed, as sequenced in a study of cytomegalovirus exposure and HLA in healthy donors. PCR primers comprised 60 Vbeta and 13 Jbeta primers. TCRdb's table, derived via immunoSEQ multiplex PCR, lists solely in-frame clones and lacks some. This table holds 53,000 or so clones. The sequenced sample consisted of PBMCs. The receptors originated from a man aged 18 to 29 in good health and CMV-seropositive.

V gene TRBV7-2 combines with J gene TRBJ2-5, with 7 nucleotides matching TRBD2. Near its end, the DNA agrees better with TRBJ2-7, so the J call may be wrong. Germline V lookup: CDR1 SGHTA, CDR2 FQGNSA. CDR3 size: 12 residues. The CDR3 region is CASSGGTIEQYF. As DNA, the CDR3 is TGTGCCAGCAGCGGCGGGACTATCGAGCAGTACTTC.

V is TRBV10-3 and J is TRBJ1-4, with D possibly matching TRBD1 (5 bases). Germline-derived CDR1 and CDR2 are ENHRY and SYGVKD. The CDR3 covers 13 residues. V lost 6 bases and J 6 bases, leaving 11 bases between the germline ends. This CDR3 reads CAIRGEDYEKLFF. CDR3 bases: TGTGCCATCAGGGGGGAGGACTATGAAAAACTGTTTTTT.

This chain connects TRBV19 to TRBJ2-6; 12 nucleotides line up with TRBD1. Germline lookup yields CDR1 LNHDA and CDR2 SQIVND (reference sequence). The CDR3 runs to 21 residues. Losses at the gene ends were 0 bases for V and 3 bases for J; bases not matched to a gene: 12. The CDR3 here is CASSIEPVGGQGASGANVLTF. Written as DNA, the CDR3 is TGTGCCAGTAGTATAGAGCCCGTTGGGGGACAGGGGGCTAGTGGGGCCAACGTCCTGACTTTC.

The V and J genes are TRBV14 and TRBJ2-1; D perhaps matches TRBD1 (5 bases). The germline CDR1 and CDR2 sequences are SGHDN and FVKESK. The CDR3 contains 13 residues. V was shortened by 1 base and J by 15 bases, with 16 bases between the two germline ends. CDR3 protein: CASSQGARARWFF. Here the CDR3 DNA reads TGTGCCAGCAGCCAAGGAGCCAGGGCTCGGTGGTTCTTC.

The rearrangement links TRBV19 to TRBJ2-5; 8 nucleotides agree with TRBD1. This CDR3 has 15 amino acids. The junction had 8 bases not matched to a gene; V was cut back by 3 bases and J by 5 bases. Germline CDR1 reads LNHDA; CDR2 reads SQIVND (reference sequence). The CDR3 nucleotides are TGTGCCAGTAGTATTCAGGGGGCCCATGGGGAGACCCAGTACTTC. This encodes CASSIQGAHGETQYF.

V is TRBV13 and J is TRBJ1-2; 7 positions match TRBD1. This CDR3 has 15 amino acids. V lost 2 bases and J lost 3; bases outside the gene matches: 6. The germline V gene encodes CDR1 PRHDT and CDR2 FYEKMQ (reference sequence). The CDR3 DNA follows: TGTGCCAGCAGCTTAAGGAAAGGGGGCTACTATGGCTACACCTTC. This translates into CASSLRKGGYYGYTF.

The chain employs TRBV5-6 and TRBJ2-1, with 11 bases identical to TRBD1. In germline, CDR1 is SGHDT, CDR2 YYEEEE. Losses at the gene ends were 1 base for V and 4 bases for J; bases not matched to a gene: 4. The CDR3 runs 16 residues. For the CDR3, the DNA is TGTGCCAGCAGCTTGAAGGGACAGGGGGTATACAATGAGCAGTTCTTC. Amino acid sequence: CASSLKGQGVYNEQFF.

This sequence joins TRBV27 and TRBJ2-2, with 8 bases identical to TRBD1. Germline CDR1 and CDR2: MNHEY and SMNVEV (reference sequence). CDR3 length: 15 residues. V shed 7 bases and J 7 bases; nucleotides not matched to a gene: 11. CDR3: CASTPGQGAIGELFF. The CDR3 DNA is TGTGCCAGCACCCCGGGGCAGGGGGCTATCGGGGAGCTGTTTTTT.

As concerns this clone: Other DNA sequences in the same sample also yield this CDR3. The V gene is TRBV27, the J gene TRBJ2-7, with D possibly matching TRBD1 (6 bases). Trimming cost V 5 bases and J 4 bases, with 15 bases left between them. CDR3 length equals 14 residues. The germline V gene has CDR1 MNHEY and CDR2 SMNVEV (reference sequence). CDR3 nucleotides: TGTGCCAGCAGTCTCCGGGACACTTCATACGAGCAGTACTTC. Its protein product is CASSLRDTSYEQYF.

The chain couples TRBV6-1 to TRBJ1-2, with 7 positions matching TRBD1. Germline trimming cut 2 bases from V and 0 bases from J; bases unmatched to any gene: 12. The CDR3 runs to 18 residues. CDR1 is MNHNS, CDR2 SASEGT, per germline. The CDR3 loop is CASSERRDSFRANYGYTF. The DNA for the CDR3 is TGTGCCAGCAGTGAACGTCGGGACAGCTTCCGAGCTAACTATGGCTACACCTTC.

The V and J genes are TRBV6-1 and TRBJ2-7, with 8 positions matching TRBD2. Germline V CDR1 and CDR2: MNHNS, SASEGT. The CDR3 length is 15 residues. V gave up 5 bases and J gave up 7 bases; unmatched junction bases: 13. The CDR3, as DNA: TGTGCCAGCAGTCCCGAGGTAGCGGGGTATGGGGAGCAGTACTTC. This codes for CASSPEVAGYGEQYF.

The chain is built from TRBV4-1 and TRBJ2-7; 7 bases align to TRBD2. Per germline, CDR1 MGHRA and CDR2 YSYEKL. V dropped 1 base and J dropped 2; count of bases not matched to a gene: 5. The CDR3 spans 15 residues. CDR3 protein: CASSQVQRGTYEQYF. DNA for the CDR3: TGCGCCAGCAGCCAAGTGCAGCGGGGCACCTACGAGCAGTACTTC.

V usage is TRBV29-1 and J usage is TRBJ1-1; 9 bases map to TRBD1. The trim removed 4 bases at V and 2 bases at J, leaving 2 bases unmatched. The CDR3 runs to 13 residues. The germline CDR1 and CDR2 sequences are SQVTM and ANQGSEA. Here the CDR3 reads CSVVGQGNTEAFF. CDR3 nucleotides: TGCAGCGTTGTGGGACAGGGAAACACTGAAGCTTTCTTT.

V is TRBV11-2 and J is TRBJ1-1, with D unclear. CDR1 and CDR2 from the germline V gene are SGHAT and FQNNGV. This CDR3 comprises 13 residues. Between the trimmed V and J ends, which lost 1 base and 5 bases, there was a span of 8 bases. The CDR3 nucleotides read TGTGCCAGCAGCTTAGGGTCTCGGACTGAAGCTTTCTTT. This encodes CASSLGSRTEAFF.

The J gene is TRBJ1-1, the V gene TRBV19; weak D call: TRBD1 (5 bases). Trimming removed 1 base from V and 0 bases from J, with 6 bases in between. Germline lookup yields CDR1 LNHDA and CDR2 SQIVND (reference sequence). The CDR3 is 14 amino acids. The CDR3 DNA reads TGTGCCAGTAGTATAGGGACACTGAACACTGAAGCTTTCTTT. It translates to CASSIGTLNTEAFF.

This chain connects TRBV6-1 to TRBJ1-5; the D gene is possibly TRBD1 (5 bases). Germline V lookup: CDR1 MNHNS, CDR2 SASEGT. V was pared by 2 bases and J by 5 bases, with 10 bases between. The CDR3 is made up of 14 amino acids. For the CDR3, the DNA is TGTGCCAGCAGTGAACTGACAGAAGATCAGCCCCAGCATTTT. It encodes CASSELTEDQPQHF.

The V and J genes are TRBV6-5 and TRBJ2-5; D is perhaps TRBD1 (6 bases). The CDR3 extends over 14 amino acids. Germline V gene data show CDR1 as MNHEY and CDR2 as SVGAGI. V was cut by 4 bases and J by 5 bases, with 14 bases left in between. Here the CDR3 reads CASSFGQSTETQYF. CDR3 sequence (DNA): TGTGCCAGCAGTTTTGGACAGTCAACGGAGACCCAGTACTTC.